This T cell receptor (beta chain) was identified in a study of OX40 agonist ivuxolimab in advanced cancers. CDR3 length: 15 residues. After removal of 5 bases from V and 5 bases from J, the junction contained 8 bases not matched to a gene. Germline V lookup: CDR1 MGHRA, CDR2 YSYEKL. Produced via immunoSEQ multiplex PCR; TCRdb's table is partial and in-frame only. The top ten clones hold under 7% of a sample with roughly 80,000 clones, approximately 84% of them seen once. The sequences come from CD4+ or CD8+ T cells sorted from blood, collected in a trial of the OX40 agonist ivuxolimab. V usage is TRBV4-1 and J usage is TRBJ2-2; 7 nucleotides line up with TRBD2. The TCR comes from an adult with an advanced solid tumor such as melanoma, head and neck, liver or kidney cancer. Here the CDR3 reads CASSASGGGTGELFF. The CDR3 nucleotides are TGCGCCAGCAGCGCGTCGGGGGGAGGGACCGGGGAGCTGTTTTTT.